This T cell receptor beta chain appears in the sequencing data of a study of cytomegalovirus exposure and HLA in healthy donors. Turning to the study itself: A subsequent analysis stated that the approximately 110 validation repertoires were run on the same platform as the roughly 670 first-cohort repertoires. Study-wide points: The tendency of first-cohort TCR clusters to co-occur in the 120 or so validation repertoires was the finding of a later analysis. CMV antigen specificity was confirmed in vitro for a few CMV-associated chains.

Libraries were prepared by immunoSEQ multiplex PCR; TCRdb keeps only in-frame clonotypes and omits some of them. This table has about 130,000 clones, around 90% appearing once. In its sample, this clone was seen once. The antigen remains unidentified. Sequencing was carried out using PBMCs. The sequence came from a woman under 30 in good health and CMV-seronegative.

CDR3 in amino acids: CASSLGAGGFGNQPQHF. CDR3 nucleotide sequence: TGTGCCAGCAGCTTAGGTGCGGGAGGTTTTGGTAATCAGCCCCAGCATTTT. The chain combines TRBV7-9 with TRBJ1-5; unclear D gene. Trimming cost V 1 base and J 4 bases, with 17 bases left between them. The germline V gene encodes CDR1 SEHNR and CDR2 FQNEAQ (reference sequence). This CDR3 contains 17 residues.